What follows is one T cell receptor (beta chain) and its context. The data belong to a study of cytomegalovirus exposure and HLA in healthy donors. The germline V gene has CDR1 SGHDT and CDR2 YYEEEE. V gave up 0 bases and J gave up 7 bases, with 8 bases separating them. CDR3 length: 13 residues. This PCR relied on a set of 60 Vbeta primers and 13 Jbeta primers. Authors' data handling: Around 10 million of the 80 million or so unique TCR beta chains counted in a later analysis were shared. Data came from immunoSEQ multiplex PCR; TCRdb stores just in-frame clones and leaves some out. For V, J and clone size, that table is used; D and trimming come from the DNA. The table includes 200,000 to 250,000 clones, 82% detected once.

The clonotype was recovered from a woman between 35 and 50 years old in good health and CMV-seropositive. The sequenced sample consisted of PBMCs. This chain links TRBV5-6 with TRBJ1-3, with D hard to call. CDR3 bases: TGTGCCAGCAGCTTGGATCTCCGGAACACCATATATTTT. Translation gives CASSLDLRNTIYF. Full variable domain (missing parts from reference TRBV5-6 and TRBJ1-3): DAGVTQSPTHLIKTRGQQVTLRCSPKSGHDTVSWYQQALGQGPQFIFQYYEEEERQRGNFPDRFSGHQFPNYSSELNVNALLLGDSALYLCASSLDLRNTIYFGEGSWLTVV.